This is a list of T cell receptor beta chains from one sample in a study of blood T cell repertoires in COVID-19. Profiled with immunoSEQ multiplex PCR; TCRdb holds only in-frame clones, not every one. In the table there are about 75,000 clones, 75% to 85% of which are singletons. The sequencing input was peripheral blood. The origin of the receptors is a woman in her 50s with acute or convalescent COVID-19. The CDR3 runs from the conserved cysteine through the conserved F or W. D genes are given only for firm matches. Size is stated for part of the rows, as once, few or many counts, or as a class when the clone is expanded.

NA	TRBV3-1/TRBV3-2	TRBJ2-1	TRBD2	TGTGCCAGCAGCCAATTTGCAAGCGGGGGGCACAATGAGCAGTTCTTC	CASSQFASGGHNEQFF
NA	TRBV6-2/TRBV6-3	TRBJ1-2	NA	TGTGCCAGCAGTTCTCGCAGGATCCCCTTACGGTATGGCTACACCTTC	CASSSRRIPLRYGYTF
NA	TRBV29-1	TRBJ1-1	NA	TGCAGCGTTGAAAGTGGGCCATCGTATGCAGCTTTCTTT	CSVESGPSYAAFF
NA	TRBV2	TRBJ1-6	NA	TGTGCCAGCAGAGTAGTAGATAATTCACCCCTCCACTTT	CASRVVDNSPLHF
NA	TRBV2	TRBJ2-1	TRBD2	TGTGCCAGCACCCCAAGCGGCCTAGCGGGGGGGTATGAGCAGTTCTTC	CASTPSGLAGGYEQFF
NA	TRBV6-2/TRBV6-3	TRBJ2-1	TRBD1	TGTGCCAGCAGTACTGGACAGGGGGGTCGTGAGTTCTTC	CASSTGQGGREFF
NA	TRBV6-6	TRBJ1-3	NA	TGTGCCAGCAGTTTCACTAGCTCTGGAAACACCATATATTTT	CASSFTSSGNTIYF
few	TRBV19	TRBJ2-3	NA	TGTGCCAGTAGTATTGTGCGCCTGGTTAGCACAGATACGCAGTATTTT	CASSIVRLVSTDTQYF
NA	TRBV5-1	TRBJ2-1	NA	TGCGCCAGCAGCGCAGGGGACCATTACAATGAGCAGTTCTTC	CASSAGDHYNEQFF
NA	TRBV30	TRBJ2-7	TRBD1	TGTGCCTGGGCCCCCGGGACAGTCTACGAGCAGTACTTC	CAWAPGTVYEQYF
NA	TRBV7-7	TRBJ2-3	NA	TGTGCCAGCAGCCCAGGGACATTCGGAGGAACAGATACGCAGTATTTT	CASSPGTFGGTDTQYF
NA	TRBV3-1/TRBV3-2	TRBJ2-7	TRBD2	TGTGCCAGCAGCCTAGCGGGGGCTCCCTGGGAGAAGCTCTCCTACGAGCAGTACTTC	CASSLAGAPWEKLSYEQYF
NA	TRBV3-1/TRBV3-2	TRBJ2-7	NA	TGTGCCAGCAGTCGGGAGGGGGCCTCCTACGAGCAGTACTTC	CASSREGASYEQYF
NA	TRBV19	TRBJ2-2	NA	TGTGCCAGTAGTATAGAACTTACCGGGGAGCTGTTTTTT	CASSIELTGELFF
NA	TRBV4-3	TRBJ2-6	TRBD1	TGCGCCAGCAGCCAACACAGGGGCTCCTCCTCTGGGGCCAACGTCCTGACTTTC	CASSQHRGSSSGANVLTF
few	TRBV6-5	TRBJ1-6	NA	TGTGCCAGCAGTTACTCCGGAGGAGCCCATTCACCCCTCCACTTT	CASSYSGGAHSPLHF
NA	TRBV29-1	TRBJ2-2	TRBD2	TGCAGCGTTGCAATGAGGGCGGGAGGAGACGGGGAGCTGTTTTTT	CSVAMRAGGDGELFF
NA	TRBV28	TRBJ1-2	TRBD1	TGTGCCAGCAGTCTGGGACAGGGGGGGGATGGCTACACCTTC	CASSLGQGGDGYTF
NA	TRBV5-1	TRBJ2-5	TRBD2	TGCGCCAGCAGCTTGGGCCCTAGCGGGGCGAATCAAGAGACCCAGTACTTC	CASSLGPSGANQETQYF
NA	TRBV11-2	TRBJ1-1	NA	TGTGCCAGCAGCTTCCCGGTCAGGCCGAACACTGAAGCTTTCTTT	CASSFPVRPNTEAFF
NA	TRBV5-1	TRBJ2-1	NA	TGCGCCAGCAGCTTGTTTGCGGCCCTATCCTACAATGAGCAGTTCTTC	CASSLFAALSYNEQFF
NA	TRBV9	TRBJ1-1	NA	TGTGCCAGCAGCACGGGACATGTGAACACTGAAGCTTTCTTT	CASSTGHVNTEAFF
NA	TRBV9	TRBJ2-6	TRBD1	TGTGCCAGCAGCCCGCAGGGGGTTGGGGCCAACGTCCTGACTTTC	CASSPQGVGANVLTF
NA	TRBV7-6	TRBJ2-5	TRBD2	TGTGCCAGCAGCTCTCCGGGACTAGCGGGCTCCCAGTACTTC	CASSSPGLAGSQYF
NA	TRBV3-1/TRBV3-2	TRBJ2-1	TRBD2	TGTGCCAGCTCTAAAGGACTAGCGGGAGTCAATGAGCAGTTCTTC	CASSKGLAGVNEQFF
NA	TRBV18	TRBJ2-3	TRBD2	TGTGCCAGCTCGATCACCCCAGCGGGAGGAAGCACAGATACGCAGTATTTT	CASSITPAGGSTDTQYF
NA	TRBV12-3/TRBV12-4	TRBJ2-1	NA	TGTGCCAGCACGCAGGGGACCTACAATGAGCAGTTCTTC	CASTQGTYNEQFF
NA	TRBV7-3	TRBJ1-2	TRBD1	TGTGCCAGCAGCCCTGGGACAGAGAACTATGGCTACACCTTC	CASSPGTENYGYTF
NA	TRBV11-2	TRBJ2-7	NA	TGTGCCAGCAGCTTAGTTATGACTACAGCCTACGAGCAGTACTTC	CASSLVMTTAYEQYF
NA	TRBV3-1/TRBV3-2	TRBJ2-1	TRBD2	TGTGCCAGCAGTACCAATCTAGCGGGACACGAGCAGTTCTTC	CASSTNLAGHEQFF
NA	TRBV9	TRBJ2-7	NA	TGTGCCAGCAGCGTAGGCGGGGTCCGAGGATCCTACGAGCAGTACTTC	CASSVGGVRGSYEQYF
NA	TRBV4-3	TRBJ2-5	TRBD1	TGCGCCAGCAGCCAAGAAGGGGGCGGCCGGGAGACCCAGTACTTC	CASSQEGGGRETQYF
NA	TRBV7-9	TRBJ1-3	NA	TGTGCCAGCAGCTCCCCACCGGGGGGCGCGGCTTATGGAAACACCATATATTTT	CASSSPPGGAAYGNTIYF
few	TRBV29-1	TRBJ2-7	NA	TGCAGCGTTTTAGCTTCCTCCTACGAGCAGTACTTC	CSVLASSYEQYF
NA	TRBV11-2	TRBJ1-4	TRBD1	TGTGCCAGCAGCTTAGCTTTTCAGGGGGCTAATAGCTATGAAAAACTGTTTTTT	CASSLAFQGANSYEKLFF
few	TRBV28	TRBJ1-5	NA	TGTGCCAGCAGCCGTAATCAGCCCCAGCATTTT	CASSRNQPQHF
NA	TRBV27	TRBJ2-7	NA	TGTGCCAGCAGCCGCGAGCCGCTTCCACTCTCCGAGCAGTACTTC	CASSREPLPLSEQYF
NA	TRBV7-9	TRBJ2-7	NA	TGTGCCAGCAGCTTGCTGGGGGGGGGCTTCTACGAGCAGTACTTC	CASSLLGGGFYEQYF
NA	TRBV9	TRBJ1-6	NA	TGTGCCAGCAGCGACTTATCGGAGTCCCCCTATAATTCACCCCTCCACTTT	CASSDLSESPYNSPLHF
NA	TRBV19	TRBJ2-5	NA	TGTGCCAGTGCGAACGGGGGAATGGAGACCCAGTACTTC	CASANGGMETQYF
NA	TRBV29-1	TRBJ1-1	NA	TGCAGCGTCGCCGCGACTTTAGGGGTCCGGAACACTGAAGCTTTCTTT	CSVAATLGVRNTEAFF
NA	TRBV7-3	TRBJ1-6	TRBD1	TGTGCCAGCAGCGCCGGGACAGATTCACCCCTCCACTTT	CASSAGTDSPLHF
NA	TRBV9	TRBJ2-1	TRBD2	TGTGCCAGCAGCCCGAGCGGGGGCTCCTACAATGAGCAGTTCTTC	CASSPSGGSYNEQFF
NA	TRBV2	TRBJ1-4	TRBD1	TGTGCCTTCAGCCCAGGGGGTTATGAAAAACTGTTTTTT	CAFSPGGYEKLFF
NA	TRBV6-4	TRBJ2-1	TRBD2	TGTGCCAGCTACCATCCGACTAGCCCTAATGAGCAGTTCTTC	CASYHPTSPNEQFF
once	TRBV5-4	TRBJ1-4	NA	TGTGCCAGCAGCCCAGAGCCGGCCCCGGGTAATGAAAAACTGTTTTTT	CASSPEPAPGNEKLFF
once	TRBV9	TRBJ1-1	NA	TGTGCCAGCAGCTCAGAGGCGGGTGGGCACACTGAAGCTTTCTTT	CASSSEAGGHTEAFF
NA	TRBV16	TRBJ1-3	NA	TGTGCCAGCAGCCTTCAGGGCTCTGGAAACACCATATATTTT	CASSLQGSGNTIYF
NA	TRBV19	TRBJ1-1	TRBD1	TGTGCCAGTAGTATAAGGGGGCCGAACACTGAAGCTTTCTTT	CASSIRGPNTEAFF
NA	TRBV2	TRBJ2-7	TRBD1	TGTGCCAGCATCCGGGACAGGGCATTCCACGAGCAGTACTTC	CASIRDRAFHEQYF
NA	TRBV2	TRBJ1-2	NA	TGTGCCAGCGGCAGGGAGGATAACTATGGCTACACCTTC	CASGREDNYGYTF
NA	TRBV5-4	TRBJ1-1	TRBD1	TGTGCCAGCAGCGAGGGGACAGGGGAAGCTTTCTTT	CASSEGTGEAFF
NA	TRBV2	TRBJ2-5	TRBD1	TGTGCCAGCAGACCGGGACAGGCCGCAGGGACCCAGTACTTC	CASRPGQAAGTQYF
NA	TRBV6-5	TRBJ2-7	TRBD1	TGTGCCAGCAGTTATCGGGAGACAGGGGTCTACGAGCAGTACTTC	CASSYRETGVYEQYF
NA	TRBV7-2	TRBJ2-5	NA	TGTGCCAGCAGCTTAGAGGGTCGACAGCTTTTAAGGGAGACCCAGTACTTC	CASSLEGRQLLRETQYF
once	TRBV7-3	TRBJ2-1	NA	TGTGCCAGCAGCCCGAACAGCGCTCGGGGGAATGAGCAGTTCTTC	CASSPNSARGNEQFF